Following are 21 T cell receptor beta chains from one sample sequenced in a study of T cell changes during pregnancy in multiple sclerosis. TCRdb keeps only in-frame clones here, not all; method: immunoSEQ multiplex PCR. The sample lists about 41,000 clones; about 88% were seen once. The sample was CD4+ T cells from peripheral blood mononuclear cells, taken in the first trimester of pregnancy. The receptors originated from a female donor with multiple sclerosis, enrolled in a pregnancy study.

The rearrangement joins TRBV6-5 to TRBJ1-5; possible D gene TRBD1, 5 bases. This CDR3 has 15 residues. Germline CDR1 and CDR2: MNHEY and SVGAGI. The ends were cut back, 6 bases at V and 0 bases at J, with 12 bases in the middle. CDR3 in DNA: TGTGCCAGCAGAAGACAGAAAGGTAGCAATCAGCCCCAGCATTTT. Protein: CASRRQKGSNQPQHF.

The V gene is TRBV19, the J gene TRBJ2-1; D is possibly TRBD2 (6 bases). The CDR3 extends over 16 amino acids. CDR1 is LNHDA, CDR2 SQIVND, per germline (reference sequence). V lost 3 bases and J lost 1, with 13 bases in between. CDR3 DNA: TGTGCCAGTAGTATTATGGGCGGGATGTCCTACAATGAGCAGTTCTTC. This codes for CASSIMGGMSYNEQFF. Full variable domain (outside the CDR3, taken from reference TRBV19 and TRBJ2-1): DGGITQSPKYLFRKEGQNVTLSCEQNLNHDAMYWYRQDPGQGLRLIYYSQIVNDFQKGDIAEGYSVSREKKESFPLTVTSAQKNPTAFYLCASSIMGGMSYNEQFFGPGTRLTVL.

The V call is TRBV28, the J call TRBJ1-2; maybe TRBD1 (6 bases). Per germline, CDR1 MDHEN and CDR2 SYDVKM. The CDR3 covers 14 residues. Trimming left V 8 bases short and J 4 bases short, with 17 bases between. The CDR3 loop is CASRPQGTSYGYTF. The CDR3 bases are TGTGCCAGCCGGCCTCAAGGGACAAGCTATGGCTACACCTTC.

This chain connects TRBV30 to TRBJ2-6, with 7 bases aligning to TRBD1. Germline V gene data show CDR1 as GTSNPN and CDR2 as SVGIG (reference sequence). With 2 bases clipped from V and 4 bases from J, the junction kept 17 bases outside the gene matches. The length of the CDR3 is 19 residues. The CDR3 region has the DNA TGTGCCTGGAGTAAGACCTCCGGGACAGTTACCTTAGGGGCCAACGTCCTGACTTTC. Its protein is CAWSKTSGTVTLGANVLTF.

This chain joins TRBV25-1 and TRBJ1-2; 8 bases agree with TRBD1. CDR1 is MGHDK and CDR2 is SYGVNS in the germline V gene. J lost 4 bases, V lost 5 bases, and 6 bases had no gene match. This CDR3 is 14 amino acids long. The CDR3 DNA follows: TGTGCCAGCAGTCCAACGGACAGGGTCTATGGCTACACCTTC. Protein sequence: CASSPTDRVYGYTF.

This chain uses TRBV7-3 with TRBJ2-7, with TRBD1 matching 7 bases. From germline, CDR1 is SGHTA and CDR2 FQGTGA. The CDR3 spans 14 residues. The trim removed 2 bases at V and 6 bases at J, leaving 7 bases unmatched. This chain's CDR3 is CASSLQIGGGEQYF. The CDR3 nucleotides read TGTGCCAGCAGCTTACAAATAGGGGGCGGCGAGCAGTACTTC.

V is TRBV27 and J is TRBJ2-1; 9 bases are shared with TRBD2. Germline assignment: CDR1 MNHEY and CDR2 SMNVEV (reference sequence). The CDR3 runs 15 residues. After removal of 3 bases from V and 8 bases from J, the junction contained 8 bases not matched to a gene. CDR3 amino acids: CASSFLAGGPDEQFF. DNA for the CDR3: TGTGCCAGCAGTTTTCTGGCGGGAGGGCCAGATGAGCAGTTCTTC.

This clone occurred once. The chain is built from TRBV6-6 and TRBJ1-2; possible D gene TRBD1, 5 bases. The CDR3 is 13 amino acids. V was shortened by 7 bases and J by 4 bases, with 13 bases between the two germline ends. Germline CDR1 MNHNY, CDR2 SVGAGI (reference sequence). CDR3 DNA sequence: TGTGCCAGCACGCCAGGGTACGGCTATGGCTACACCTTC. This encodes CASTPGYGYGYTF.

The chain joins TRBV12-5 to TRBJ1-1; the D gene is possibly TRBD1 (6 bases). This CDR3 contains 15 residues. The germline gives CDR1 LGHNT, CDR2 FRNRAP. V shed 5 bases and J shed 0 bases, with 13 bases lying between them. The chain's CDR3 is CASGTGTPMNTEAFF. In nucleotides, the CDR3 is TGTGCTAGTGGTACCGGGACACCCATGAACACTGAAGCTTTCTTT. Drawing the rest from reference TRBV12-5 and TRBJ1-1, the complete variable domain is DARVTQTPRHKVTEMGQEVTMRCQPILGHNTVFWYRQTMMQGLELLAYFRNRAPLDDSGMPKDRFSAEMPDATLATLKIQPSEPRDSAVYFCASGTGTPMNTEAFFGQGTRLTVV.

In nucleotides, the CDR3 is TGTGCCAGCAGGCAAGGGGGTTCTGGGGCCAACGTCCTGACTTTC. It translates to CASRQGGSGANVLTF. The J gene is TRBJ2-6, the V gene TRBV6-1; maybe TRBD1 (6 bases). Germline CDR1 reads MNHNS; CDR2 reads SASEGT. Trimming took off 6 bases at V and 1 base at J, with 10 bases between the two ends. The length of the CDR3 is 15 residues.

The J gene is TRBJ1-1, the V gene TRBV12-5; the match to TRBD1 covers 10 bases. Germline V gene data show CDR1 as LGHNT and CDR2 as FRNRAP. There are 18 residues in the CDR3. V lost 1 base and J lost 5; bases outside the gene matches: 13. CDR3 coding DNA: TGTGCTAGTGGTTTGGACTTCGGACAGGGGGACTGGAGGACTGAAGCTTTCTTT. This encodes CASGLDFGQGDWRTEAFF.

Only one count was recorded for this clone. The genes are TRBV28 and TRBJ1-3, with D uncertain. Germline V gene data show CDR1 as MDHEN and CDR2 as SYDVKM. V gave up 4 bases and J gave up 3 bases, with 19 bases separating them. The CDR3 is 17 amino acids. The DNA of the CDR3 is TGTGCCAGCAGTTCCCTTTTAGAGTTTGTCGGTGGAAACACCATATATTTT. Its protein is CASSSLLEFVGGNTIYF.

The CDR3 DNA follows: TGTGCCAGTAGGGATCGGTTTGGGCATCAGCCCCAGCATTTT. Translated: CASRDRFGHQPQHF. This sequence joins TRBV19 and TRBJ1-5; D is uncertain. The V end lost 6 bases, the J end lost 5 bases, and 14 bases lay between the germline ends. The V gene's germline CDR1 is LNHDA and CDR2 SQIVND (reference sequence). The CDR3 has 14 amino acids. Variable domain in full (rest from reference TRBV19 and TRBJ1-5): DGGITQSPKYLFRKEGQNVTLSCEQNLNHDAMYWYRQDPGQGLRLIYYSQIVNDFQKGDIAEGYSVSREKKESFPLTVTSAQKNPTAFYLCASRDRFGHQPQHFGDGTRLSIL.

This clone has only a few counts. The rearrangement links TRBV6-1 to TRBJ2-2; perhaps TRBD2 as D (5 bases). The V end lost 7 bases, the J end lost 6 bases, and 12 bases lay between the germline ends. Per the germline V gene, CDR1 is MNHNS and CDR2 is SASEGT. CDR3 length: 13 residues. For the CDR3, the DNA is TGTGCCAGCAACCTACTAGGGCCCGGGGAGCTGTTTTTT. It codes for CASNLLGPGELFF.

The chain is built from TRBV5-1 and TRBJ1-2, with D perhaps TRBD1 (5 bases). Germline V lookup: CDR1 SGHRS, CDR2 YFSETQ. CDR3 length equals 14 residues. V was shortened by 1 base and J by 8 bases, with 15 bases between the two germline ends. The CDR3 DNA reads TGCGCCAGCAGCTTGACAGGAGGGTATGAGGGCTACACCTTC. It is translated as CASSLTGGYEGYTF. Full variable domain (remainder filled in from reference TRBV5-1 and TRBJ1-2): KAGVTQTPRYLIKTRGQQVTLSCSPISGHRSVSWYQQTPGQGLQFLFEYFSETQRNKGNFPGRFSGRQFSNSRSEMNVSTLELGDSALYLCASSLTGGYEGYTFGSGTRLTVV.

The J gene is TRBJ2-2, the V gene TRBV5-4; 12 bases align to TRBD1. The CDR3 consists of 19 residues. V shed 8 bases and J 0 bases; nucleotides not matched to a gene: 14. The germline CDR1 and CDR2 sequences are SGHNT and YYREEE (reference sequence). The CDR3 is CASSRGGTGGFANTGELFF. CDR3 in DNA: TGTGCCAGTTCTCGAGGTGGGACAGGGGGCTTCGCGAACACCGGGGAGCTGTTTTTT.

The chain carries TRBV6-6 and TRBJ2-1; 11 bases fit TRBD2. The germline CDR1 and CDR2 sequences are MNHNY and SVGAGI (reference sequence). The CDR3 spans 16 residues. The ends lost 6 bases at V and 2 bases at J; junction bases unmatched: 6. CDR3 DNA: TGTGCCAGCAGCCCCGGTAGCGGGAGGGCCTACAATGAGCAGTTCTTC. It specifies CASSPGSGRAYNEQFF.

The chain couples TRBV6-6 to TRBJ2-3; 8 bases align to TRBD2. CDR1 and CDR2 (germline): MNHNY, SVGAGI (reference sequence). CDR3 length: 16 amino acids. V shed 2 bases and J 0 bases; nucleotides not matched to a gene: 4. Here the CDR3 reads CASSYAASGSTDTQYF. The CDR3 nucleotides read TGTGCCAGCAGTTACGCGGCTAGCGGGAGCACAGATACGCAGTATTTT.

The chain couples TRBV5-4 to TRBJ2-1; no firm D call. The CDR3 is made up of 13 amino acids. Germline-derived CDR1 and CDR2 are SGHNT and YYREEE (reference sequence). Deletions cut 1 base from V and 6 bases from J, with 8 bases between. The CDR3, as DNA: TGTGCCAGCAGCTTGAACAGAGTCAATGAGCAGTTCTTC. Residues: CASSLNRVNEQFF.

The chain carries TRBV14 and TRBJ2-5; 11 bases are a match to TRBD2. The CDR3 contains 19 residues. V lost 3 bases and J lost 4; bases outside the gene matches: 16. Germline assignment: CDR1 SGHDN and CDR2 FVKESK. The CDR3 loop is CASSQPPLGLAGGRETQYF. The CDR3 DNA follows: TGTGCCAGCAGCCAGCCCCCCCTGGGGCTAGCGGGAGGTAGAGAGACCCAGTACTTC.

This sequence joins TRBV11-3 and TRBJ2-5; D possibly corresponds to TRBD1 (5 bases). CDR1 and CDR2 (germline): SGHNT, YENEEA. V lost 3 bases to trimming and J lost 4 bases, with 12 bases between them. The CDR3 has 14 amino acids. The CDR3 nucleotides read TGTGCCAGCAGCTTTGGGGCGGTTGGAGAGACCCAGTACTTC. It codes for CASSFGAVGETQYF.